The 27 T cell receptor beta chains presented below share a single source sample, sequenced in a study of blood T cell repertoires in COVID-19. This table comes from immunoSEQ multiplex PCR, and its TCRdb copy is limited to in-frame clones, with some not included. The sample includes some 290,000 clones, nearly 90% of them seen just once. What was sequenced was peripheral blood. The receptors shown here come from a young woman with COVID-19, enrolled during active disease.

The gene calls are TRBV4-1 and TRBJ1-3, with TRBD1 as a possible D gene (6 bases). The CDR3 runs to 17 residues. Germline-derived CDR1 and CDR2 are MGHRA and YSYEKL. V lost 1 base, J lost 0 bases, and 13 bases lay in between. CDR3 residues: CASSQAAGALSGNTIYF. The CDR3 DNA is TGCGCCAGCAGCCAAGCAGCAGGGGCCCTCTCTGGAAACACCATATATTTT.

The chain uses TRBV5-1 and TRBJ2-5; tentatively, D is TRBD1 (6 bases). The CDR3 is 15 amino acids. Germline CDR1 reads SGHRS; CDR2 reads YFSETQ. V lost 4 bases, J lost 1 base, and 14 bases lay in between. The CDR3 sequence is CASSPMAGVQETQYF. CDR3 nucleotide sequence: TGCGCCAGCAGCCCTATGGCAGGGGTCCAAGAGACCCAGTACTTC.

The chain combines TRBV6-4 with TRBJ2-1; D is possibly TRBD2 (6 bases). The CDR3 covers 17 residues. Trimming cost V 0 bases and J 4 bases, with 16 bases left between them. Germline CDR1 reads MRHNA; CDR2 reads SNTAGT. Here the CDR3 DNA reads TGTGCCAGCAGTGACTCTTCGATCCGGGGGACTTACAATGAGCAGTTCTTC. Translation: CASSDSSIRGTYNEQFF.

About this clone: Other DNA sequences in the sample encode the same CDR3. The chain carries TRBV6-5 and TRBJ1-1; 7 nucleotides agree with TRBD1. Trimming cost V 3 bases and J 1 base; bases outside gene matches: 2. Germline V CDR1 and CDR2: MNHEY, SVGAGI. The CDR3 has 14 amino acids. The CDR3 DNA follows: TGTGCCAGCAGTTATCGGACAGGGAACACTGAAGCTTTCTTT. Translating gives CASSYRTGNTEAFF.

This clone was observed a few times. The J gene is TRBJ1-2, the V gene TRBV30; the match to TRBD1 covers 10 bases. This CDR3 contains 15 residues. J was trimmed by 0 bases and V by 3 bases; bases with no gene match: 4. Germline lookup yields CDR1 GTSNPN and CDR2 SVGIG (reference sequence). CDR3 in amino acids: CAWRGQGPANYGYTF. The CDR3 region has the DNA TGTGCCTGGAGGGGACAGGGGCCAGCTAACTATGGCTACACCTTC.

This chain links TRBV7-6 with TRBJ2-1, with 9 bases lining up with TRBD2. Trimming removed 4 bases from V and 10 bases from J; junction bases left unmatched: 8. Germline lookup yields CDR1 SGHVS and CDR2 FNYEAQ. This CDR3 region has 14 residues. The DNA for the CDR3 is TGTGCCAGCAGCTCCCTGCGGGGGGGCCAAGAGCAGTTCTTC. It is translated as CASSSLRGGQEQFF.

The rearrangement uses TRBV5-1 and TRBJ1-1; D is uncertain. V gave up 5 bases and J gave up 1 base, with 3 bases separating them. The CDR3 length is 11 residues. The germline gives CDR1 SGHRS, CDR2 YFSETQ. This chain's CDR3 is CASRRNTEAFF. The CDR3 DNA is TGCGCCAGCAGGAGGAACACTGAAGCTTTCTTT.

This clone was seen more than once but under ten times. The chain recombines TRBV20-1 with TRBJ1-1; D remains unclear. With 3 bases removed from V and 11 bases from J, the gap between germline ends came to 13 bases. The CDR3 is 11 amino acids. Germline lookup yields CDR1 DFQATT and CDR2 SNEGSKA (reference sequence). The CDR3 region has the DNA TGCAGTGCTAGTCTTTGGGAGAGGGCTTTCTTT. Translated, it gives CSASLWERAFF.

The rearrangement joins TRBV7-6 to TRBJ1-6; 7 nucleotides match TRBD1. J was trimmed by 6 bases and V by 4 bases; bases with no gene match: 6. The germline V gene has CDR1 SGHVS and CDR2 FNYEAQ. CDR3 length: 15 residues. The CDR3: CASSYNRGLNSPLHF. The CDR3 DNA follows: TGTGCCAGCAGCTACAACAGGGGACTTAATTCACCCCTCCACTTT.

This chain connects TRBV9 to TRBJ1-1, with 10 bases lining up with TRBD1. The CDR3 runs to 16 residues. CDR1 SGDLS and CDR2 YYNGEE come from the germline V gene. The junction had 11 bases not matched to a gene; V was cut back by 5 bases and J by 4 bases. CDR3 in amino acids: CASSERDRGGGTEAFF. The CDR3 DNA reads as TGTGCCAGCAGTGAACGGGACAGGGGAGGGGGCACTGAAGCTTTCTTT.

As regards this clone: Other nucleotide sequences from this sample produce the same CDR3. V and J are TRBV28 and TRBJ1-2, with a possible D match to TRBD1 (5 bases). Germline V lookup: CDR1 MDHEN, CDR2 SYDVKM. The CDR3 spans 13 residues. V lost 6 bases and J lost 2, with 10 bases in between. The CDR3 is CASRPQGNYGYTF. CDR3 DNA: TGTGCCAGCAGACCCCAGGGAAACTATGGCTACACCTTC.

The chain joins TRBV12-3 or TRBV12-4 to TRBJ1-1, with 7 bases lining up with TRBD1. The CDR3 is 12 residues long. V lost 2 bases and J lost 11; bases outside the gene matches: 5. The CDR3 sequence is CASSLLDRSAFF. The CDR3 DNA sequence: TGTGCCAGCAGTTTACTGGACAGGTCGGCTTTCTTT.

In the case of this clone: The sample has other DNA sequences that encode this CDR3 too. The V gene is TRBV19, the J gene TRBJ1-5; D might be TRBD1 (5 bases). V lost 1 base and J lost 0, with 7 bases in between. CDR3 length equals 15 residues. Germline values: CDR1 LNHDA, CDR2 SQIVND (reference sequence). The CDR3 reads CASSIGTGSNQPQHF. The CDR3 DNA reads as TGTGCCAGTAGTATAGGTACAGGTAGCAATCAGCCCCAGCATTTT.

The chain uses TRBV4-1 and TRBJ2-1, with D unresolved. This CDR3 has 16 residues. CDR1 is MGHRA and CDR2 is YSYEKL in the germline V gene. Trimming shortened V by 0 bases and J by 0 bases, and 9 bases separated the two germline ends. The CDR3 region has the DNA TGCGCCAGCAGCCAAGATTCACTCAACTCCTACAATGAGCAGTTCTTC. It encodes CASSQDSLNSYNEQFF.

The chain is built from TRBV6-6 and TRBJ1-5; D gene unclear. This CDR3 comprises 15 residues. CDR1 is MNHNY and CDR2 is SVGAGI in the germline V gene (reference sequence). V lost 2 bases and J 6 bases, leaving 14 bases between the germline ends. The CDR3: CASSYLSGEGQPQHF. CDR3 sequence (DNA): TGTGCCAGCAGTTACCTCTCCGGGGAGGGTCAGCCCCAGCATTTT.

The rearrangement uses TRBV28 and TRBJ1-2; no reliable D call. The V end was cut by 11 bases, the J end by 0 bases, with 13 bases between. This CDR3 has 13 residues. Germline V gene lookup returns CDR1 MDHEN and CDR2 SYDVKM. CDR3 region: CAYRGKTNYGYTF. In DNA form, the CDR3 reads TGTGCCTATCGAGGAAAAACTAACTATGGCTACACCTTC.

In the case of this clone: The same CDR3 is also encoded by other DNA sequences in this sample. The DNA for the CDR3 is TGTGCCAGCAGCTTAGACAGGGTTGAGCAGTACTTC. Amino acid sequence: CASSLDRVEQYF. The chain is built from TRBV11-2 and TRBJ2-7; tentatively, D is TRBD1 (5 bases). Looked up from germline, CDR1 is SGHAT and CDR2 is FQNNGV. V lost 0 bases and J 7 bases, leaving 7 bases between the germline ends. CDR3 size: 12 residues. Looking up the rest from reference TRBV11-2 and TRBJ2-7 gives the full variable domain: EAGVAQSPRYKIIEKRQSVAFWCNPISGHATLYWYQQILGQGPKLLIQFQNNGVVDDSQLPKDRFSAERLKGVDSTLKIQPAKLEDSAVYLCASSLDRVEQYFGPGTRLTVT.

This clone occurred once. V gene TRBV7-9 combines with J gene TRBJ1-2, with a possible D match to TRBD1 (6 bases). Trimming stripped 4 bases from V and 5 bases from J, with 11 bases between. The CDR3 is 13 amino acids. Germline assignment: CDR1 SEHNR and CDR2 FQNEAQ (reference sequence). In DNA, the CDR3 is TGTGCCAGCAGCTCCGAGGACAGATATGGCTACACCTTC. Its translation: CASSSEDRYGYTF.

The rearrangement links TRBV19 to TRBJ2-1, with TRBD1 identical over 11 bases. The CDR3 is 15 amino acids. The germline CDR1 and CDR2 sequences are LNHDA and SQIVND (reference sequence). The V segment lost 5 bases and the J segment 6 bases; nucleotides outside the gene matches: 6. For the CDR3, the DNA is TGTGCCAGTAGTCCTTTCGGGACAGGGGGCAATGAGCAGTTCTTC. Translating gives CASSPFGTGGNEQFF.

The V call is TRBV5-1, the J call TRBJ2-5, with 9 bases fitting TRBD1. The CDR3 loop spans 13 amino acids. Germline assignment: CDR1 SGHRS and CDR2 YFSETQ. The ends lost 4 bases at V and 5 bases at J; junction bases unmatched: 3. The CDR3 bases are TGCGCCAGCAGCCGACAGGGGGATGAGACCCAGTACTTC. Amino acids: CASSRQGDETQYF.

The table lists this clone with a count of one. This chain's CDR3 is CASSFQAGAGGGEQFF. The CDR3 bases are TGTGCCAGCAGCTTTCAAGCGGGGGCGGGGGGCGGTGAGCAGTTCTTC. The chain carries TRBV7-2 and TRBJ2-1; TRBD2 agrees at 8 bases. Germline CDR1 SGHTA, CDR2 FQGNSA. The CDR3 covers 16 residues. Germline trimming cut 3 bases from V and 9 bases from J; bases unmatched to any gene: 13.

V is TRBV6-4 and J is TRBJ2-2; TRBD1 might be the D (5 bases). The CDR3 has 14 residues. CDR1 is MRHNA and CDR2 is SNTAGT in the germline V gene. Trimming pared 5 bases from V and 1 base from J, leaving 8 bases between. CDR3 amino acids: CASSLGVNTGELFF. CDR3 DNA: TGTGCCAGCAGTCTAGGGGTGAACACCGGGGAGCTGTTTTTT.

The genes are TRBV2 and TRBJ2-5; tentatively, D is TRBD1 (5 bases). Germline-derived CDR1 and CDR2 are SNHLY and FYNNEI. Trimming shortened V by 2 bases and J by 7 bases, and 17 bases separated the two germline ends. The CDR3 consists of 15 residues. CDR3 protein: CASSEFRVQKGTQYF. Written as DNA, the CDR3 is TGTGCCAGCAGTGAATTCAGGGTTCAGAAGGGGACCCAGTACTTC.

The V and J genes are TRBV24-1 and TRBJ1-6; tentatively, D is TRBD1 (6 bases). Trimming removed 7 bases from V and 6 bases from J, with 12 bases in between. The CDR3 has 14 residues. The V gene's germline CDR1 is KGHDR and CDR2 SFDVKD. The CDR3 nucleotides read TGTGCCACCAGGGACAGAGCCTTTAATTCACCCCTCCACTTT. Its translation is CATRDRAFNSPLHF.

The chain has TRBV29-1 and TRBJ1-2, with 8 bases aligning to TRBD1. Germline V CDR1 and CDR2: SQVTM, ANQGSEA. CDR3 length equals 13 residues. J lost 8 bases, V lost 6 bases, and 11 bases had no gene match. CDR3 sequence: CSVPGQVHEGYTF. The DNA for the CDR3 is TGCAGCGTGCCGGGACAGGTTCATGAGGGCTACACCTTC.

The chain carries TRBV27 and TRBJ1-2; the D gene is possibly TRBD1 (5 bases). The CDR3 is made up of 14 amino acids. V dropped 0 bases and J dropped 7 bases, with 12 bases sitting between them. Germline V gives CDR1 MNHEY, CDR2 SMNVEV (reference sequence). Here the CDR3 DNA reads TGTGCCAGCAGTTTATCTGGAGGGGCTGCTGGCTACACCTTC. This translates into CASSLSGGAAGYTF.

CDR3 in DNA: TGTGCCAGCAGTTACTCGCGGTATGGCAGGAACACTGAAGCTTTCTTT. It is translated as CASSYSRYGRNTEAFF. This chain joins TRBV6-5 and TRBJ1-1, with D hard to call. The V end was cut by 0 bases, the J end by 1 base, with 12 bases between. The CDR3 contains 16 residues. CDR1 is MNHEY and CDR2 is SVGAGI in the germline V gene.